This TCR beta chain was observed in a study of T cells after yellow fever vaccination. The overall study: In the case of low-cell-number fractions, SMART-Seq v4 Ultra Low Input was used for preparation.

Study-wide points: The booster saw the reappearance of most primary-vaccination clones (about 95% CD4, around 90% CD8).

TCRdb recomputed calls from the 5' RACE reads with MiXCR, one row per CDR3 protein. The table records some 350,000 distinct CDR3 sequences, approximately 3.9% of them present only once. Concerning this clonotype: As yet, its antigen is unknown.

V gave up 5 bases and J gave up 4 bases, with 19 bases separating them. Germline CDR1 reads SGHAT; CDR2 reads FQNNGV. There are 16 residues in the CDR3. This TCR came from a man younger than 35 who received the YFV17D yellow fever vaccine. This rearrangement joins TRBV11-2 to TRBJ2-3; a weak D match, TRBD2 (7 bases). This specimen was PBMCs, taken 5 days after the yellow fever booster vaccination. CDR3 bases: TGTGCCAGCAGCCTAGGGGGGGGACGACCCTCAGATACGCAGTATTTT. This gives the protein CASSLGGGRPSDTQYF.